A selection of T cell receptor beta chains follows, all from one sample in a study of cytomegalovirus exposure and HLA in healthy donors. TCRdb's copy holds only in-frame clones and misses some; the assay was immunoSEQ multiplex PCR. The data hold roughly 100,000 clones, with more than 60% observed a single time. What was sequenced was PBMCs. The receptors were gathered from a woman between 40 and 50 years old in good health and CMV-seropositive. Each CDR3 is given with its conserved first and last residue. D genes are given only for firm matches. The listing skips clone size in some rows; elsewhere it reads once, few, many or a size class.

clone_size j_call d_call cdr3_length v_call cdr3_aa cdr3_nt
. TRBJ2-3 TRBD2 13 TRBV29-1 CSVGGSTADTQYF TGCAGCGTTGGCGGGAGCACGGCAGATACGCAGTATTTT
. TRBJ1-3 TRBD1 15 TRBV7-8 CASSFSDRAGNTIYF TGTGCCAGCAGCTTCTCAGACAGGGCTGGAAACACCATATATTTT
. TRBJ2-2 . 13 TRBV11-3 CASSLSGVGELFF TGTGCCAGCAGCTTATCGGGTGTCGGGGAGCTGTTTTTT
once TRBJ1-1 . 14 TRBV6-5 CATYRSPMNTEAFF TGTGCCACTTACAGGAGTCCAATGAACACTGAAGCTTTCTTT
few TRBJ2-1 . 16 TRBV15 CATSRGGGGLRDEQFF TGTGCCACCAGCAGAGGGGGCGGGGGCCTTCGGGATGAGCAGTTCTTC
. TRBJ2-1 TRBD1 14 TRBV25-1 CASSGSVSTGGKFF TGTGCCAGCAGTGGATCTGTTAGTACAGGGGGGAAGTTCTTC
once TRBJ1-3 . 16 TRBV10-3 CAISEQGSLSGNTIYF TGTGCCATCAGTGAGCAGGGCTCCCTCTCTGGAAACACCATATATTTT
few TRBJ1-6 TRBD1 15 TRBV6-5 CASRTGGSYNSPLHF TGTGCCAGCCGAACAGGGGGCTCCTATAATTCACCCCTCCACTTT
. TRBJ1-6 . 13 TRBV5-1 CASSLDRDSPLHF TGCGCCAGCAGCTTGGACAGGGATTCACCCCTCCACTTT
. TRBJ2-7 TRBD2 13 TRBV5-4 CASSPIMGLEQYF TGTGCCAGCAGCCCGATAATGGGACTAGAGCAGTACTTC
few TRBJ2-5 . 13 TRBV2 CASSGQGGETQYF TGTGCCAGCAGTGGACAGGGAGGAGAGACCCAGTACTTC
. TRBJ2-5 TRBD2 16 TRBV4-1 CASSQRAGGGVETQYF TGCGCCAGCAGCCAACGGGCTGGCGGGGGAGTGGAGACCCAGTACTTC
. TRBJ2-5 TRBD2 14 TRBV28 CASSPGGDDETQYF TGTGCCAGCAGCCCCGGGGGGGATGACGAGACCCAGTACTTC
. TRBJ2-1 . 13 TRBV5-1 CASSLDSYNEQFF TGCGCCAGCAGCTTGGACAGCTACAATGAGCAGTTCTTC
. TRBJ2-2 . 19 TRBV28 CASSPPPGRVGVNTGELFF TGTGCCAGCAGCCCCCCCCCGGGCAGGGTTGGGGTAAACACCGGGGAGCTGTTTTTT
. TRBJ1-4 . 12 TRBV28 CASSLRQGELFF TGTGCCAGCAGTTTAAGGCAGGGTGAACTGTTTTTT
. TRBJ1-3 TRBD1 15 TRBV6-5 CASSYLTGGRNTIYF TGTGCCAGCAGTTACCTGACAGGGGGTAGAAACACCATATATTTT
. TRBJ2-5 TRBD2 14 TRBV2 CATRGLADWETQYF TGTGCCACCCGAGGACTAGCGGACTGGGAGACCCAGTACTTC
few TRBJ1-2 . 16 TRBV4-1 CASSRGGNGGPYGYTF TGCGCCAGCAGCCGCGGGGGTAATGGGGGGCCTTATGGCTACACCTTC
. TRBJ1-1 . 11 TRBV14 CASIRGTEAFF TGTGCCAGCATCCGGGGCACTGAAGCTTTCTTT
. TRBJ2-3 . 16 TRBV5-8 CASSPEGSGLTDTQYF TGTGCCAGCAGCCCGGAGGGGTCTGGGCTCACAGATACGCAGTATTTT
. TRBJ2-1 . 13 TRBV9 CASSVLGAGEQFF TGTGCCAGCAGCGTTTTGGGGGCCGGTGAGCAGTTCTTC
. TRBJ2-7 TRBD1 16 TRBV4-1 CASSPGRDRLFYEQYF TGCGCCAGCAGCCCGGGCCGGGACAGGTTATTCTACGAGCAGTACTTC
. TRBJ2-3 TRBD2 15 TRBV7-8 CASSPSGRRTDTQYF TGTGCCAGCAGCCCTAGCGGGAGAAGAACAGATACGCAGTATTTT
. TRBJ2-1 . 15 TRBV7-2 CASSPDRPAYNEQFF TGTGCCAGCAGTCCCGACAGACCCGCCTACAATGAGCAGTTCTTC
once TRBJ2-7 . 15 TRBV2 CASRRETGPSYEQYF TGTGCCAGCAGGCGGGAAACAGGTCCCTCCTACGAGCAGTACTTC
. TRBJ2-7 TRBD2 17 TRBV5-1 CASSLVASGEISYEQYF TGCGCCAGCAGCTTGGTCGCTAGCGGGGAGATCTCCTACGAGCAGTACTTC
. TRBJ2-3 TRBD1 14 TRBV7-2 CASTQGALRDTQYF TGTGCCAGCACCCAGGGGGCGCTTAGAGATACGCAGTATTTT
. TRBJ2-7 . 14 TRBV6-5 CASSYSIGGFGQYF TGTGCCAGCAGTTACTCGATAGGGGGTTTCGGGCAGTACTTC
. TRBJ1-1 TRBD1 14 TRBV9 CASSPTGASTEAFF TGTGCCAGCAGCCCGACAGGGGCGAGCACTGAAGCTTTCTTT
. TRBJ2-7 . 15 TRBV28 CASSLERAGLGEQYF TGTGCCAGCAGTTTGGAGCGGGCAGGGCTAGGGGAGCAGTACTTC
. TRBJ2-7 TRBD1 15 TRBV7-9 CASSPRRQGMYEQYF TGTGCCAGCAGCCCGCGACGACAGGGGATGTACGAGCAGTACTTC
. TRBJ1-1 TRBD1 12 TRBV10-1 CASSTGTVEAFF TGCGCCAGCAGTACCGGGACAGTCGAAGCTTTCTTT
. TRBJ1-1 . 13 TRBV6-4 CASSGGLDTEAFF TGTGCCAGCAGTGGGGGGCTGGACACTGAAGCTTTCTTT
. TRBJ2-1 TRBD2 15 TRBV6-6 CASRLRDYRFNEQFF TGTGCCAGCAGACTCCGGGACTATCGCTTCAATGAGCAGTTCTTC
. TRBJ1-3 . 16 TRBV19 CASSVDSMGSGNTIYF TGTGCCAGTAGTGTGGACTCTATGGGCTCTGGAAACACCATATATTTT
. TRBJ2-4 . 14 TRBV10-1 CASGALGAKNIQYF TGCGCCAGCGGGGCTTTAGGGGCCAAAAACATTCAGTACTTC
. TRBJ2-5 TRBD1 15 TRBV10-3 CAISEFPGGFQTQYF TGTGCCATCAGTGAGTTTCCAGGGGGATTTCAGACCCAGTACTTC
. TRBJ2-1 . 15 TRBV28 CASSDVQGIRNEQFF TGTGCCAGCAGCGACGTACAGGGTATACGGAATGAGCAGTTCTTC
. TRBJ2-1 . 13 TRBV7-6 CASSLIPVNEQFF TGTGCCAGCAGCTTAATACCGGTCAATGAGCAGTTCTTC
. TRBJ2-2 TRBD1 15 TRBV28 CASSTTGQGTRELFF TGTGCCAGCAGCACTACGGGACAGGGGACCCGGGAGCTGTTTTTT
. TRBJ2-1 TRBD2 14 TRBV5-5 CASSLRGVYNEQFF TGTGCCAGCAGCTTGCGGGGGGTCTACAATGAGCAGTTCTTC
. TRBJ1-1 . 17 TRBV5-8 CASSFRYVRRENTEAFF TGTGCCAGCAGCTTTAGGTATGTTCGGAGGGAGAACACTGAAGCTTTCTTT
. TRBJ2-7 . 15 TRBV7-9 CASSSRLTESYEQYF TGTGCCAGCAGCTCGAGGCTGACAGAGTCCTACGAGCAGTACTTC
. TRBJ1-6 TRBD1 14 TRBV7-9 CASSSTGSRSPLHF TGTGCCAGCAGCTCGACAGGGAGCCGGTCACCCCTCCACTTT
. TRBJ2-3 . 18 TRBV2 CASSELWSRSPSTDTQYF TGTGCCAGCAGTGAATTATGGTCCCGGTCCCCTAGCACAGATACGCAGTATTTT
. TRBJ1-1 . 14 TRBV10-3 CAISQDSMNTEAFF TGTGCCATCAGCCAGGACAGCATGAACACTGAAGCTTTCTTT
. TRBJ2-7 TRBD2 14 TRBV5-1 CASSSLLAGAEQYF TGCGCCAGCAGCTCGCTACTAGCGGGAGCCGAGCAGTACTTC
. TRBJ1-2 . 15 TRBV5-1 CASSLTGDTNYGYTF TGCGCCAGCAGCTTGACAGGAGATACTAACTATGGCTACACCTTC
few TRBJ1-5 TRBD1 16 TRBV18 CASSQNQGAWREPQHF TGTGCCAGCTCACAGAACCAGGGGGCCTGGAGGGAGCCCCAGCATTTT
. TRBJ2-2 TRBD1 16 TRBV5-1 CASSTVRDRVDGELFF TGCGCCAGCAGCACTGTCCGGGACAGGGTGGACGGGGAGCTGTTTTTT
. TRBJ2-7 TRBD2 15 TRBV15 CATSRDSRRGDEQYF TGTGCCACCAGCAGAGATTCACGACGGGGGGACGAGCAGTACTTC
. TRBJ1-5 TRBD1 16 TRBV4-3 CASSQDRGQGFQPQHF TGCGCCAGCAGCCAAGATCGGGGACAGGGGTTTCAGCCCCAGCATTTT
. TRBJ2-5 . 16 TRBV4-2 CASSQDSGAGGETQYF TGTGCCAGCAGCCAAGATTCAGGGGCGGGCGGAGAGACCCAGTACTTC